The subject of this entry is one TCR beta chain. This sample is drawn from a study of blood T cell repertoires in COVID-19. Looking at the study overall: Acute-phase and convalescent COVID-19 samples originated in the United States, Italy and Spain.

CDR1 and CDR2 from the germline V gene are MNHEY and SMNVEV (reference sequence). The V gene lost 6 bases and the J gene lost 0 bases, with 15 bases spanning the gap. The CDR3 sequence is 15 residues long. In the original processing: Amplification with reference gene primers provided the estimates of nucleated cell counts. Clones were sequenced by immunoSEQ multiplex PCR, and TCRdb holds only the in-frame ones, with some missing. The V and J calls and clone size were taken over from that table, and D and trimming were inferred from the DNA. The table includes 180,000 or so clones, approximately 86% detected once.

The sequence was obtained from a man aged 55 to 70 with acute or convalescent COVID-19. J is TRBJ2-7 and V is TRBV27, with a weak D call TRBD2 (6 bases). The specimen sequenced was peripheral blood. CDR3 region: CASSTGTESSYEQYF. For the CDR3, the DNA is TGTGCCAGCAGCACCGGGACTGAAAGCTCCTACGAGCAGTACTTC.